This T cell receptor beta chain stems from a study of blood T cell repertoires in COVID-19. Study context: The origin of the acute and convalescent COVID-19 samples was the United States, Italy and Spain.

Clones were read by immunoSEQ multiplex PCR, and TCRdb kept only the in-frame ones, dropping some. The sample yields 65,000 to 70,000 clones, around 87% seen once. Germline V gene data show CDR1 as SGHAT and CDR2 as FQNNGV. CDR3 length: 16 amino acids. The V gene lost 5 bases and the J gene lost 2 bases, with 16 bases spanning the gap. This clone was detected only once. Material for sequencing was peripheral blood. The rearrangement links TRBV11-2 to TRBJ1-3, with D unclear. The source is a middle-aged man with active COVID-19. The CDR3 region has the DNA TGTGCCAGCAGCCGAGGTACTGGAGAAACTGGAAACACCATATATTTT. Amino acids: CASSRGTGETGNTIYF.